This TCR beta chain was retrieved from a study of regulatory T cells in long-lasting Graves disease. Arm-PCR of CDR3 regions with iRepertoire HTBI primers generated TCR beta libraries. In TCRdb, the multiplex PCR reads were re-called with MiXCR into one record per CDR3 protein. This sample has some 490,000 distinct CDR3 sequences, with around 12% found just once. Time point: newly diagnosed GD, antithyroid drugs for less than 3 months. Preparation of the TCR library used RNA extracted from PBMCs. From an endocrinology department in Xi'an, China, came the patients. About this clonotype: Mismatch with germline at one junction end may stem from a read error.

The CDR3 sequence is 13 residues long. Germline values: CDR1 SGHRS, CDR2 YFSETQ. In addition, the sample was reused for a study of T cells in Graves' hyperthyroidism and ophthalmopathy. This second study notes: Hyperthyroidism was newly diagnosed in patients aged 18 to 65 (duration under 2 months).

V and J are TRBV5-1 and TRBJ1-5; TRBD1 aligns across 7 bases. This receptor was obtained from a woman in her 30s with Graves disease. The material sequenced was peripheral blood mononuclear cells (PBMCs), taken at new diagnosis, from a patient treated with antithyroid drugs. The CDR3 sequence: CASSTGVNQPQHF. The CDR3, as DNA: TGTGCCAGCAGTACAGGGGTAAATCAGCCCCAGCATTTT.